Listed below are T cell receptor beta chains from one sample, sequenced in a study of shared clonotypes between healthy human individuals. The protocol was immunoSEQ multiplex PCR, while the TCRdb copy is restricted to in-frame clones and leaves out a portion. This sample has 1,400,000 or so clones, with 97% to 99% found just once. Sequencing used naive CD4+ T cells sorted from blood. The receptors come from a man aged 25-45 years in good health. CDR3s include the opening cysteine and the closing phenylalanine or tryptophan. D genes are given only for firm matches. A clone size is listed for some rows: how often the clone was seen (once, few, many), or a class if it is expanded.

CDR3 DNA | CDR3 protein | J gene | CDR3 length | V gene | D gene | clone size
TGTGCCAGCAGCTCTACCCAGAGCACAGATACGCAGTATTTT | CASSSTQSTDTQYF | TRBJ2-3 | 14 | TRBV11-3 | - | -
TGCGCCAGCAGCTTGTTGACTAGCGGAGCCTACGAGCAGTACTTC | CASSLLTSGAYEQYF | TRBJ2-7 | 15 | TRBV5-1 | TRBD2 | -
TGCGCCAGCAGCTTGGACACATCTGGAAACACCATATATTTT | CASSLDTSGNTIYF | TRBJ1-3 | 14 | TRBV5-1 | - | -
TGTGCCAGCAGTGTATCAGCTAACTATGGCTACACCTTC | CASSVSANYGYTF | TRBJ1-2 | 13 | TRBV2 | - | once
TGCGCCAGCAGCTTGGAGGGACAGGGCTTGGATACGCAGTATTTT | CASSLEGQGLDTQYF | TRBJ2-3 | 15 | TRBV5-1 | TRBD1 | -
TGTGCCAGCAGCTTGGGGAACAATGAGCAGTTCTTC | CASSLGNNEQFF | TRBJ2-1 | 12 | TRBV5-5 | - | -
TGCAGCGTTTTCGGGACTAGCGGGACCCGAGGCCTATACGAGCAGTACTTC | CSVFGTSGTRGLYEQYF | TRBJ2-7 | 17 | TRBV29-1 | TRBD2 | -
TGTGCCAGCAGCGAACCCGGGACCTCAAGAAAAGCTTTCTTT | CASSEPGTSRKAFF | TRBJ1-1 | 14 | TRBV28 | - | -
TGTGCCAGCAGGTCCTTAGGCGGGGAGGCCCAGTACTTC | CASRSLGGEAQYF | TRBJ2-5 | 13 | TRBV2 | - | -
TGTGCCAGCAGCAGGACAGGGTTTCAGCCCCAGCATTTT | CASSRTGFQPQHF | TRBJ1-5 | 13 | TRBV6-5 | TRBD1 | once
TGCAGCGTGGGACTGCCTGACGCGAACACCGGGGAGCTGTTTTTT | CSVGLPDANTGELFF | TRBJ2-2 | 15 | TRBV29-1 | - | -
TGTGCCAGCAGCTTAGGCCTAGACTACACCATATATTTT | CASSLGLDYTIYF | TRBJ1-3 | 13 | TRBV7-2 | - | -
TGTGCCACGGGCAGTAGCGAAAGTCATCAGCCCCAGCATTTT | CATGSSESHQPQHF | TRBJ1-5 | 14 | TRBV10-3 | - | -
TGTGCCAGCAGTTACCTGATAGGGCCCACCCAAGCTTTCTTT | CASSYLIGPTQAFF | TRBJ1-1 | 14 | TRBV6-5 | - | -
TGTGCCAGCTCACCACCGTCGGCGGGGAGCTCCTACGAGCAGTACTTC | CASSPPSAGSSYEQYF | TRBJ2-7 | 16 | TRBV18 | - | -
TGTGCCAGCAGTTACGGCCAGAACTACGAGCAGTACTTC | CASSYGQNYEQYF | TRBJ2-7 | 13 | TRBV6-5 | - | -
TGCGCCAGCAGCTCAGGACTAGCGGGAGGGAAAAACACCGGGGAGCTGTTTTTT | CASSSGLAGGKNTGELFF | TRBJ2-2 | 18 | TRBV5-1 | TRBD2 | -
TGTGCCAGTACCCCTGGCCGGTCCAGGGAGCAGTTCTTC | CASTPGRSREQFF | TRBJ2-1 | 13 | TRBV19 | - | -
TGTGCCAGCAGCTTGAGTCAGATCAACACTGAAGCTTTCTTT | CASSLSQINTEAFF | TRBJ1-1 | 14 | TRBV5-5 | - | -
TGTGCCAGCAGTTTATCGGCTAGCGACCAATCCTACGAGCAGTACTTC | CASSLSASDQSYEQYF | TRBJ2-7 | 16 | TRBV28 | - | once
TGCGCCAGCAGCTTGGGAGGGGCCCAAGAGACCCAGTACTTC | CASSLGGAQETQYF | TRBJ2-5 | 14 | TRBV5-1 | - | -
TGTGCCAGCAGCGGCGGACAGGGACCCTACGAGCAGTACTTC | CASSGGQGPYEQYF | TRBJ2-7 | 14 | TRBV9 | TRBD1 | -
TGTGCCAGCAGCGTATCATCAGGGGGCACCCCCTTGGGCTACACCTTC | CASSVSSGGTPLGYTF | TRBJ1-2 | 16 | TRBV9 | TRBD1 | -
TGCGCCAGCAGCCAAGATGGGGCAGGGTCCTACAATGAGCAGTTCTTC | CASSQDGAGSYNEQFF | TRBJ2-1 | 16 | TRBV4-1 | - | -
TGTGCCAGCAGTTACTCACAAATCTACGAGCAGTACTTC | CASSYSQIYEQYF | TRBJ2-7 | 13 | TRBV6-5 | - | -
TGCAGCGGTGAGTGGGGAGTCCTCCGGGGTGAGCAGTTCTTC | CSGEWGVLRGEQFF | TRBJ2-1 | 14 | TRBV29-1 | - | -
TGTGCCACCCGACAGGGATCATGGGAAGAGACCCAGTACTTC | CATRQGSWEETQYF | TRBJ2-5 | 14 | TRBV5-5 | TRBD1 | -
TGCGCCAGCAGCCTAGGACAGGGTCACAGCGAGGAACAGTTCTTC | CASSLGQGHSEEQFF | TRBJ2-1 | 15 | TRBV4-3 | TRBD1 | -
TGTGCCAGCAGTCACAGGAGCTCTGGGGCCAACGTCCTGACTTTC | CASSHRSSGANVLTF | TRBJ2-6 | 15 | TRBV6-5 | - | -
TGTGCCAGCAGCTTAGAGGGAGTCACAGATACGCAGTATTTT | CASSLEGVTDTQYF | TRBJ2-3 | 14 | TRBV7-2 | - | once
TGTGCCAGCAGCTTGCGACTAGCGGGAGAGTACGGCTCCTACAATGAGCAGTTCTTC | CASSLRLAGEYGSYNEQFF | TRBJ2-1 | 19 | TRBV11-2 | TRBD2 | -
TGCGCCAGCAGCCAAGAAGGGCTAGGAACGAATGAGCAGTTCTTC | CASSQEGLGTNEQFF | TRBJ2-1 | 15 | TRBV4-1 | - | once